This T cell receptor beta chain was sequenced for a study of identical twins. TCRdb recomputed calls from the 5' RACE reads with MiXCR, one row per CDR3 protein. The sample holds about 150,000 distinct CDR3 sequences, around 3.6% seen once. This CDR3 comprises 14 residues. Germline CDR1 and CDR2: DFQATT and SNEGSKA (reference sequence). Trimming shortened V by 0 bases and J by 4 bases, and 10 bases separated the two germline ends. Healthy Caucasians made up all donors. Source material: memory T cells sorted from blood. The V call is TRBV20-1, the J call TRBJ1-5, with D possibly TRBD1 on 5 matching bases. The source of this sequence is a man aged 18 to 30 in good health. The CDR3 is CSAREGTGNQPQHF. The CDR3 DNA follows: TGCAGTGCTAGAGAGGGGACGGGGAATCAGCCCCAGCATTTT.